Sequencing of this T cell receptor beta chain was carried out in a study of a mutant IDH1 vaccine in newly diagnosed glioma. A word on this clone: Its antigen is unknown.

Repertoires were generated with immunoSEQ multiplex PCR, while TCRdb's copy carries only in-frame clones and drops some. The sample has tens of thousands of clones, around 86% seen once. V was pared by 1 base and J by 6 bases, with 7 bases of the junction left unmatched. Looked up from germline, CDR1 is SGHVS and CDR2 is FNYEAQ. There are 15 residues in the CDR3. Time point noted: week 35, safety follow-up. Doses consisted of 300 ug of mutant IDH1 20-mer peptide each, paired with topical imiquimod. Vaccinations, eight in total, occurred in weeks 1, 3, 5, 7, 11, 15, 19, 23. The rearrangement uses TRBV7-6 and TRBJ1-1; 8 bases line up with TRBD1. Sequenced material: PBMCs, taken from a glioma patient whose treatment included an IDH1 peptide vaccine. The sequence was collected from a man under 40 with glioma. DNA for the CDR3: TGTGCCAGCAGCTTAGAGGACAGGGTAGGAGCTGAAGCTTTCTTT. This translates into CASSLEDRVGAEAFF.